These T cell receptor beta chains were read from a single sample in a study of blood T cells in healthy people across ages. MiXCR was run by TCRdb on the 5' RACE reads, yielding one entry per CDR3 protein. Among some 1,500,000 distinct CDR3 sequences listed, approximately 42% were seen once. The sequenced material came from blood. Receptor source: a woman under 30 in good health. Each CDR3 is given with its conserved first and last residue. The order of the fields is V gene, clone size, D gene, J gene, CDR3 protein, CDR3 DNA. The D gene is left open where the match is weak. For some rows the clone size is stated as once, few or many, or as a class when expanded; others skip it.

v_gene: TRBV29-1
abundance: few
d_gene: NA
j_gene: TRBJ2-1
CDR3aa: CSVPGQMSEQFF
CDR3nt: TGCAGCGTGCCTGGACAAATGAGTGAGCAGTTCTTC

v_gene: TRBV4-3
abundance: NA
d_gene: TRBD2
j_gene: TRBJ2-5
CDR3aa: CASSQDRTSGKLYQYF
CDR3nt: TGCGCCAGCAGCCAAGATAGGACTAGCGGGAAGCTTTATCAGTACTTC

v_gene: TRBV6-1
abundance: NA
d_gene: TRBD1
j_gene: TRBJ1-2
CDR3aa: CASSPGQRNYGYTF
CDR3nt: TGTGCCAGCAGTCCGGGACAGCGTAACTATGGCTACACCTTC

v_gene: TRBV10-3
abundance: NA
d_gene: NA
j_gene: TRBJ2-1
CDR3aa: CAIPGMRGGSSYNEQFF
CDR3nt: TGTGCCATCCCTGGTATGAGGGGGGGTAGCTCCTACAATGAGCAGTTCTTC

v_gene: TRBV18
abundance: NA
d_gene: TRBD2
j_gene: TRBJ2-5
CDR3aa: CASSPTRESGETQYF
CDR3nt: TGTGCCAGCTCACCAACGCGGGAGTCGGGCGAGACCCAGTACTTC

v_gene: TRBV18
abundance: few
d_gene: NA
j_gene: TRBJ2-3
CDR3aa: CASSPSWTNTDTQYF
CDR3nt: TGTGCCAGCTCACCCAGCTGGACAAACACAGATACGCAGTATTTT

v_gene: TRBV9
abundance: few
d_gene: NA
j_gene: TRBJ2-1
CDR3aa: CASSGDGRVSNEQFF
CDR3nt: TGTGCCAGCAGCGGGGACGGACGGGTAAGCAATGAGCAGTTCTTC

v_gene: TRBV2
abundance: many
d_gene: NA
j_gene: TRBJ2-1
CDR3aa: CASSERGSYNEQFF
CDR3nt: TGTGCCAGCAGTGAAAGGGGGTCTTACAATGAGCAGTTCTTC

v_gene: TRBV11-2
abundance: NA
d_gene: TRBD2
j_gene: TRBJ2-1
CDR3aa: CASSLLHGSGMNEQFF
CDR3nt: TGTGCCAGCAGCTTATTACACGGTAGCGGGATGAATGAGCAGTTCTTC

v_gene: TRBV18
abundance: few
d_gene: NA
j_gene: TRBJ2-1
CDR3aa: CASSPQLVIASYNEQFF
CDR3nt: TGTGCCAGCTCACCCCAATTAGTGATCGCCTCCTACAATGAGCAGTTCTTC

v_gene: TRBV19
abundance: once
d_gene: NA
j_gene: TRBJ1-5
CDR3aa: CASSMPAGSNQPQHF
CDR3nt: TGTGCCAGTAGTATGCCGGCGGGGAGCAATCAGCCCCAGCATTTT

v_gene: TRBV4-3
abundance: NA
d_gene: NA
j_gene: TRBJ2-1
CDR3aa: CASSQVVGRDQFF
CDR3nt: TGCGCCAGCAGCCAAGTGGTAGGAAGAGACCAGTTCTTC

v_gene: TRBV5-1
abundance: NA
d_gene: NA
j_gene: TRBJ2-3
CDR3aa: CASSLGGRGAVRPDTQYF
CDR3nt: TGCGCCAGCAGCTTGGGAGGGCGGGGAGCGGTACGGCCAGATACGCAGTATTTT

v_gene: TRBV7-2
abundance: NA
d_gene: TRBD2
j_gene: TRBJ2-5
CDR3aa: CASSLQWLAGHNEQYF
CDR3nt: TGTGCCAGCAGCTTACAATGGCTAGCGGGCCACAATGAGCAGTACTTC

v_gene: TRBV29-1
abundance: few
d_gene: NA
j_gene: TRBJ2-1
CDR3aa: CSVEYRVTYNEQFF
CDR3nt: TGCAGCGTTGAGTACAGGGTGACCTACAATGAGCAGTTCTTC

v_gene: TRBV27
abundance: NA
d_gene: NA
j_gene: TRBJ2-7
CDR3aa: CASCSNRGGYEQYF
CDR3nt: TGTGCCAGCTGCTCTAACCGTGGAGGCTACGAGCAGTACTTC

v_gene: TRBV9
abundance: NA
d_gene: NA
j_gene: TRBJ1-3
CDR3aa: CASSAYGTVAGNTIYF
CDR3nt: TGTGCCAGCAGCGCATACGGGACGGTGGCTGGAAACACCATATATTTT

v_gene: TRBV27
abundance: NA
d_gene: NA
j_gene: TRBJ2-1
CDR3aa: CASERAEGYNEQFF
CDR3nt: TGTGCCAGTGAAAGAGCCGAGGGTTACAATGAGCAGTTCTTC

v_gene: TRBV4-2
abundance: NA
d_gene: NA
j_gene: TRBJ2-5
CDR3aa: CASSQETEETQYF
CDR3nt: TGTGCCAGCAGCCAAGAAACGGAAGAGACCCAGTACTTC

v_gene: TRBV7-9
abundance: NA
d_gene: NA
j_gene: TRBJ2-7
CDR3aa: CASSFTAVEQYF
CDR3nt: TGTGCCAGCAGCTTTACGGCTGTCGAGCAGTACTTC

v_gene: TRBV2
abundance: few
d_gene: TRBD2
j_gene: TRBJ2-7
CDR3aa: CASRGGDYYEQYF
CDR3nt: TGTGCCAGCAGGGGGGGGGACTACTACGAGCAGTACTTC

v_gene: TRBV20-1
abundance: NA
d_gene: TRBD1
j_gene: TRBJ2-7
CDR3aa: CSARRTGYYNEQYF
CDR3nt: TGCAGTGCTAGACGGACAGGGTACTACAATGAGCAGTACTTC

v_gene: TRBV10-1
abundance: few
d_gene: TRBD1
j_gene: TRBJ1-1
CDR3aa: CASSEGGIGEAFF
CDR3nt: TGCGCCAGCAGTGAAGGGGGCATAGGTGAAGCTTTCTTT

v_gene: TRBV11-2
abundance: few
d_gene: TRBD2
j_gene: TRBJ2-7
CDR3aa: CASSPLGRRGDYEQYF
CDR3nt: TGTGCCAGCAGCCCTCTCGGGAGGCGGGGAGACTACGAGCAGTACTTC

v_gene: TRBV20-1
abundance: NA
d_gene: TRBD1
j_gene: TRBJ2-1
CDR3aa: CSAPQGAVTYNEQFF
CDR3nt: TGCAGTGCGCCACAGGGGGCGGTGACCTACAATGAGCAGTTCTTC

v_gene: TRBV3-1
abundance: NA
d_gene: TRBD2
j_gene: TRBJ2-2
CDR3aa: CASSHHPTSGRTNTGELFF
CDR3nt: TGTGCCAGCAGCCACCACCCGACTAGCGGGAGGACGAACACCGGGGAGCTGTTTTTT

v_gene: TRBV6-2/TRBV6-3
abundance: few
d_gene: NA
j_gene: TRBJ1-5
CDR3aa: CASSHGQTQPQHF
CDR3nt: TGTGCCAGCAGTCATGGACAGACCCAGCCCCAGCATTTT

v_gene: TRBV20-1
abundance: few
d_gene: TRBD2
j_gene: TRBJ2-7
CDR3aa: CSAPLAGGRDEQYF
CDR3nt: TGCAGTGCTCCTTTAGCGGGAGGCAGGGACGAGCAGTACTTC

v_gene: TRBV4-2
abundance: NA
d_gene: TRBD1
j_gene: TRBJ2-5
CDR3aa: CASSFVTGGQETQYF
CDR3nt: TGTGCCAGCAGCTTCGTGACAGGGGGTCAAGAGACCCAGTACTTC

v_gene: TRBV9
abundance: NA
d_gene: NA
j_gene: TRBJ2-7
CDR3aa: CASSLTPVTVYEQYF
CDR3nt: TGTGCCAGCAGCCTTACCCCGGTGACGGTCTACGAGCAGTACTTC

v_gene: TRBV19
abundance: NA
d_gene: NA
j_gene: TRBJ1-5
CDR3aa: CASSWGIEQPQHF
CDR3nt: TGTGCCAGTAGTTGGGGGATCGAGCAGCCCCAGCATTTT

v_gene: TRBV3-1
abundance: NA
d_gene: NA
j_gene: TRBJ1-2
CDR3aa: CASNPRGGGGYTF
CDR3nt: TGTGCCAGCAATCCCCGGGGCGGCGGGGGCTACACCTTC

v_gene: TRBV7-2
abundance: NA
d_gene: TRBD2
j_gene: TRBJ2-3
CDR3aa: CASSHTTLTSGRKQGDTQYF
CDR3nt: TGTGCCAGCAGCCATACGACCCTCACTAGCGGGCGCAAACAAGGGGACACGCAGTATTTT

v_gene: TRBV24-1
abundance: NA
d_gene: TRBD1
j_gene: TRBJ2-7
CDR3aa: CATSDPGQGEAEQYF
CDR3nt: TGTGCCACCAGTGATCCGGGACAGGGTGAGGCCGAGCAGTACTTC

v_gene: TRBV15
abundance: few
d_gene: NA
j_gene: TRBJ1-2
CDR3aa: CATSRDGTHGYTF
CDR3nt: TGTGCCACCAGCAGAGATGGGACGCATGGCTACACCTTC

v_gene: TRBV3-1
abundance: NA
d_gene: TRBD2
j_gene: TRBJ2-7
CDR3aa: CASSLLPAREANEQYF
CDR3nt: TGTGCCAGCAGCCTTTTACCTGCGCGGGAGGCGAACGAGCAGTACTTC

v_gene: TRBV4-1
abundance: NA
d_gene: NA
j_gene: TRBJ2-1
CDR3aa: CAILDSHNEQFF
CDR3nt: TGCGCCATCTTAGACAGCCACAATGAGCAGTTCTTC

v_gene: TRBV29-1
abundance: once
d_gene: TRBD2
j_gene: TRBJ2-4
CDR3aa: CSVEGVAGVNEQYF
CDR3nt: TGCAGCGTTGAAGGTGTAGCGGGAGTCAATGAGCAGTACTTC

v_gene: TRBV5-6
abundance: NA
d_gene: TRBD2
j_gene: TRBJ2-3
CDR3aa: CTSSFSLAGGSDTQYF
CDR3nt: TGTACCAGCAGCTTTTCCCTAGCGGGGGGTTCAGATACGCAGTATTTT

v_gene: TRBV15
abundance: NA
d_gene: NA
j_gene: TRBJ1-2
CDR3aa: CATSRDAGWDGYTF
CDR3nt: TGTGCCACCAGCAGAGATGCAGGGTGGGATGGCTACACCTTC

v_gene: TRBV5-1
abundance: few
d_gene: TRBD1
j_gene: TRBJ2-5
CDR3aa: CASTDGTVYQETQYF
CDR3nt: TGCGCCAGCACCGACGGGACAGTGTACCAAGAGACCCAGTACTTC

v_gene: TRBV27
abundance: few
d_gene: NA
j_gene: TRBJ2-7
CDR3aa: CASSRSQGLYEQYF
CDR3nt: TGTGCCAGCAGTAGATCTCAGGGTTTATACGAGCAGTACTTC

v_gene: TRBV4-3
abundance: once
d_gene: NA
j_gene: TRBJ2-3
CDR3aa: CASSQEQGLTDTQYF
CDR3nt: TGCGCCAGCAGCCAAGAACAGGGCCTCACAGATACGCAGTATTTT

v_gene: TRBV2
abundance: few
d_gene: NA
j_gene: TRBJ1-2
CDR3aa: CASVTPRGREGYTF
CDR3nt: TGTGCCAGCGTCACGCCTCGGGGCCGCGAGGGCTACACCTTC

v_gene: TRBV9
abundance: NA
d_gene: NA
j_gene: TRBJ2-1
CDR3aa: CASSVVAGNYNEQFF
CDR3nt: TGTGCCAGCAGCGTAGTGGCGGGGAATTACAATGAGCAGTTCTTC

v_gene: TRBV10-3
abundance: once
d_gene: TRBD2
j_gene: TRBJ2-7
CDR3aa: CAISDPGLAGDEQYF
CDR3nt: TGTGCCATCAGTGACCCGGGACTAGCGGGAGACGAGCAGTACTTC

v_gene: TRBV6-5
abundance: few
d_gene: NA
j_gene: TRBJ1-4
CDR3aa: CASSYGGGGEKLFF
CDR3nt: TGTGCCAGCAGTTACGGGGGTGGGGGTGAAAAACTGTTTTTT

v_gene: TRBV5-6
abundance: NA
d_gene: TRBD2
j_gene: TRBJ2-1
CDR3aa: CASSLTSGEPFFYNEQFF
CDR3nt: TGTGCCAGCAGCCTGACTAGCGGGGAGCCATTCTTCTACAATGAGCAGTTCTTC

v_gene: TRBV28
abundance: few
d_gene: TRBD2
j_gene: TRBJ2-7
CDR3aa: CASSVAGGRIYEQYF
CDR3nt: TGTGCCAGCAGTGTCGCCGGCGGGAGGATTTACGAGCAGTACTTC

v_gene: TRBV20-1
abundance: NA
d_gene: NA
j_gene: TRBJ2-2
CDR3aa: CSAKASRNTGELFF
CDR3nt: TGCAGTGCTAAGGCTAGCCGGAACACCGGGGAGCTGTTTTTT

v_gene: TRBV7-2
abundance: few
d_gene: NA
j_gene: TRBJ2-1
CDR3aa: CASSNMPSSYNEQFF
CDR3nt: TGTGCCAGCAGCAATATGCCCAGCTCCTACAATGAGCAGTTCTTC

v_gene: TRBV20-1
abundance: NA
d_gene: TRBD1
j_gene: TRBJ1-2
CDR3aa: CSARNRGQDYGYTF
CDR3nt: TGCAGTGCTAGGAACAGGGGCCAAGACTATGGCTACACCTTC